This T cell receptor (beta chain) was observed in a study of T cell changes during pregnancy in multiple sclerosis (dated by TCRdb to between 2018 and 2021). Broadly, across the study: Changes in the T cell repertoire over the course of pregnancy were examined in this study in women with multiple sclerosis.

The method behind the library was the immunoSEQ multiplex PCR assay. TCRdb limited this immuneACCESS table to in-frame rearrangements with V and J called. A share of clones is missing; checked studies link under half to unresolved V genes, and the rest is unexplained. This sample has fewer than 65,000 clones in its table, and 91% of those were observed once. The top ten clones comprise 1% to 1.5% of the sample. On this clone itself: This clone's antigen is unknown. Nothing much larger sits one base from this clone, and base qualities are not available.

The CDR3 has 15 amino acids, counting the end cysteine and phenylalanine. Only the CDR3 DNA is retained, 45 bases long and in frame from the first base. Relative to germline, V is missing 6 bases and J is missing 2 bases, with 8 bases of the junction outside any gene match. Per the germline V gene (reference sequence), LNHDA is the CDR1 and SQIVND is the CDR2. This receptor was identified in a female donor in good health, enrolled as a control in a pregnancy study. The sample was peripheral blood, taken after pregnancy. The rearrangement joined TRBV19 to TRBJ2-5; the junction holds 8 bases that match TRBD1. The CDR3 loop reads CASSSTGQAQETQYF. The DNA sequence is given as TGTGCCAGTAGCTCCACGGGACAGGCACAAGAGACCCAGTACTTC.